This is a list of T cell receptor beta chains from one sample in a study of cytomegalovirus exposure and HLA in healthy donors. Data came from immunoSEQ multiplex PCR; TCRdb stores just in-frame clones and leaves some out. This sample has 200,000 to 250,000 clones, with around 80% found just once. Material: PBMCs. The receptors shown here come from a woman aged 60-75 years in good health and CMV-seropositive. Both conserved end residues are part of each CDR3. Fields, in order: clone size, V gene, D gene, J gene, CDR3 length, CDR3 DNA, CDR3 protein. A D gene is named only where the DNA matches it firmly. Rows may omit the clone size; those that give it use once, few, many or a size class.

size: -
V: TRBV28
D: TRBD1
J: TRBJ1-2
length: 16
DNA: TGTGCCAGCAGGCCCACAGGGGGCGGCAGGGGGGGTGGCTACACCTTC
CDR3: CASRPTGGGRGGGYTF

size: -
V: TRBV6-1
D: TRBD2
J: TRBJ2-7
length: 18
DNA: TGTGCCAGCAGTGCTCTAGCGGGAGTCGGGGGTGGATCCTACGAGCAGTACTTC
CDR3: CASSALAGVGGGSYEQYF

size: -
V: TRBV19
D: TRBD1
J: TRBJ1-2
length: 15
DNA: TGTGCCAGTAGTGGGGGACAGGGTTATTACTATGGCTACACCTTC
CDR3: CASSGGQGYYYGYTF

size: -
V: TRBV9
D: TRBD2
J: TRBJ2-3
length: 15
DNA: TGTGCCAGCAGCGGGGGGGGAATCGGCACAGATACGCAGTATTTT
CDR3: CASSGGGIGTDTQYF

size: -
V: TRBV7-7
D: -
J: TRBJ1-1
length: 15
DNA: TGTGCCAGCAGCCCGGTCCAGGGGAGGAACACTGAAGCTTTCTTT
CDR3: CASSPVQGRNTEAFF

size: -
V: TRBV28
D: -
J: TRBJ2-5
length: 12
DNA: TGTGCCAGCAGTTCCCAGGGTCAGACCCAGTACTTC
CDR3: CASSSQGQTQYF

size: -
V: TRBV7-9
D: TRBD2
J: TRBJ2-3
length: 15
DNA: TGTGCCAGCAGCCCTAAAGGCGGGGGGACAGATACGCAGTATTTT
CDR3: CASSPKGGGTDTQYF

size: -
V: TRBV7-9
D: -
J: TRBJ2-1
length: 12
DNA: TGTGCCAGCAGCCTTCCGATCGGTGAGCAGTTCTTC
CDR3: CASSLPIGEQFF

size: few
V: TRBV5-1
D: -
J: TRBJ1-6
length: 15
DNA: TGCGCCAGCAGCTTGATCGGGGGGTGGGATTCACCCCTCCACTTT
CDR3: CASSLIGGWDSPLHF

size: -
V: TRBV28
D: TRBD1
J: TRBJ1-4
length: 13
DNA: TGTGCAAGCCAGGGGGGAGCTAATGAAAAACTGTTTTTT
CDR3: CASQGGANEKLFF

size: -
V: TRBV7-9
D: TRBD1
J: TRBJ2-2
length: 16
DNA: TGTGCCAGCAGCCTTCGGGGGACAGGGATACTCGGGGAGCTGTTTTTT
CDR3: CASSLRGTGILGELFF

size: -
V: TRBV15
D: -
J: TRBJ2-2
length: 17
DNA: TGTGCCACCAGCAGAGGGCCCTCCGACAGATACACCGGGGAGCTGTTTTTT
CDR3: CATSRGPSDRYTGELFF

size: few
V: TRBV11-2
D: -
J: TRBJ2-3
length: 14
DNA: TGTGCCAGCAGCCCGGGACTTATCACAGATACGCAGTATTTT
CDR3: CASSPGLITDTQYF

size: -
V: TRBV30
D: -
J: TRBJ1-1
length: 11
DNA: TGTGCCTGGAGTGGGCCTGGCAGACAAAACTTT
CDR3: CAWSGPGRQNF

size: -
V: TRBV9
D: -
J: TRBJ1-3
length: 15
DNA: TGTGCCAGCAGCGTAGGTGAAGGAGCTGGAAACACCATATATTTT
CDR3: CASSVGEGAGNTIYF

size: -
V: TRBV15
D: -
J: TRBJ2-5
length: 14
DNA: TGTGCCACCAGCAGAGACAGGGGCCAAGAGACCCAGTACTTC
CDR3: CATSRDRGQETQYF

size: few
V: TRBV7-9
D: TRBD2
J: TRBJ2-5
length: 15
DNA: TGTTCCAGCAGCTTAGAGCGGGGGTCTATGGAGACCCAGTACTTC
CDR3: CSSSLERGSMETQYF

size: few
V: TRBV6-6
D: -
J: TRBJ2-3
length: 15
DNA: TGTGCCAGCAGTTACTCGATAGGGGCGGGGGATACGCAGTATTTT
CDR3: CASSYSIGAGDTQYF

size: few
V: TRBV18
D: TRBD1
J: TRBJ1-1
length: 16
DNA: TGTGCCAGCTCACCACCGTCAGGGGGCGGTGGCACTGAAGCTTTCTTT
CDR3: CASSPPSGGGGTEAFF

size: -
V: TRBV19
D: -
J: TRBJ1-5
length: 14
DNA: TGTGCCAGTAGTACTGACATCTTCAATCAGCCCCAGCATTTT
CDR3: CASSTDIFNQPQHF